The T cell receptor (beta chain) under discussion was sequenced for a study of OX40 agonist ivuxolimab in advanced cancers. Across the whole study: Patients receiving dose escalation had hepatocellular carcinoma, melanoma, renal cell or head and neck cancer. Checkpoint inhibitors had been given previously to 40% of patients.

TCRdb keeps only in-frame clones here, not all; method: immunoSEQ multiplex PCR. This table holds 70,000 to 95,000 clones, roughly 80% found once. CDR1 SGHAT and CDR2 FQNNGV come from the germline V gene. This CDR3 has 13 amino acids. V lost 0 bases and J lost 7, with 4 bases in between. Points on this clone: The target antigen is unknown.

Points from the study as a whole: Partial responders treated at 0.1-3.0 mg/kg exhibited clonal expansion among the lowest measured. Researchers report that CD8+ T cells had, on average, more expanded clones than CD4+.

This TCR was recovered from an adult with an advanced solid tumor such as melanoma, head and neck, liver or kidney cancer. The chain has TRBV11-2 and TRBJ1-6, with unresolved D. The material was CD4+ or CD8+ T cells sorted from blood, obtained in a trial of the OX40 agonist ivuxolimab. The CDR3 is CASSLDRNSPLHF. The DNA of the CDR3 is TGTGCCAGCAGCTTAGATCGGAATTCACCCCTCCACTTT.